This entry lists 21 T cell receptor beta chains sequenced from one sample in a study of identical twins. A single record per CDR3 protein comes from TCRdb applying MiXCR to the 5' RACE reads. The sample includes fewer than 650,000 distinct CDR3 sequences, 7.1% of them seen just once. This sample also belongs to another study, concerning yellow fever vaccine responses in identical twins.

The material sequenced was PBMCs. These receptors originate from a woman aged 18 to 35 in good health.

The sample holds a few counts of this clonotype. This sequence joins TRBV29-1 and TRBJ2-5; a possible D gene is TRBD1 (6 bases). From germline, CDR1 is SQVTM and CDR2 ANQGSEA. The CDR3 loop spans 12 amino acids. The germline V and J ends were trimmed by 4 bases and 5 bases, with 11 bases remaining between them. The CDR3 DNA sequence: TGCAGCGTTGGGGGGACACCGGAGACCCAGTACTTC. It yields the protein CSVGGTPETQYF. Looking up the rest from reference TRBV29-1 and TRBJ2-5 gives the full variable domain: SAVISQKPSRDICQRGTSLTIQCQVDSQVTMMFWYRQQPGQSLTLIATANQGSEATYESGFVIDKFPISRPNLTFSTLTVSNMSPEDSSIYLCSVGGTPETQYFGPGTRLLVL.

This clonotype appeared a few times. The chain is built from TRBV7-8 and TRBJ2-7; 9 bases map to TRBD2. CDR1 is SGHVS and CDR2 is FQNEAQ in the germline V gene. The CDR3 totals 15 residues. Germline trimming cut 5 bases from V and 6 bases from J; bases unmatched to any gene: 11. CDR3 amino acids: CASSTFAGGPVEQYF. The CDR3 DNA follows: TGTGCCAGCAGCACTTTTGCGGGAGGGCCTGTCGAGCAGTACTTC.

V is TRBV15 and J is TRBJ2-1, with D hard to call. V gave up 6 bases and J gave up 7 bases, with 13 bases separating them. Germline CDR1 is LNHNV and CDR2 is YYDKDF (reference sequence). The CDR3 has 13 residues. The CDR3 DNA reads TGTGCCACCAGACAAGAATCCGGAAATGAGCAGTTCTTC. Protein sequence: CATRQESGNEQFF. The full variable domain, with the rest looked up from reference TRBV15 and TRBJ2-1, is DAMVIQNPRYQVTQFGKPVTLSCSQTLNHNVMYWYQQKSSQAPKLLFHYYDKDFNNEADTPDNFQSRRPNTSFCFLDIRSPGLGDTAMYLCATRQESGNEQFFGPGTRLTVL.

J is TRBJ2-6 and V is TRBV6-4, with a possible D match to TRBD1 (7 bases). CDR3 length: 19 residues. Trimming removed 5 bases at V and 0 bases at J, with 20 bases between. Germline V gives CDR1 MRHNA, CDR2 SNTAGT. CDR3 in DNA: TGTGCCAGCAGTAACACTCCAGGGGGGCCCATCTCTGGGGCCAACGTCCTGACTTTC. It codes for CASSNTPGGPISGANVLTF.

With regard to this clonotype: A clone one base away is much larger, so this may be a read error. The V and J genes are TRBV27 and TRBJ2-6, with a possible D match to TRBD2 (5 bases). The V end lost 3 bases, the J end lost 0 bases, and 21 bases lay between the germline ends. Germline V gene data show CDR1 as MNHEY and CDR2 as SMNVEV (reference sequence). This CDR3 is built from 20 residues. CDR3 sequence: CASSFSAVSGSSSGANVLTF. Here the CDR3 DNA reads TGTGCCAGCAGTTTCTCGGCCGTATCGGGATCAAGCTCTGGGGCCAACGTCCTGACTTTC.

This clonotype was seen at least ten times. The rearrangement joins TRBV3-1 to TRBJ2-2; no clear D. This CDR3 has 15 residues. V was clipped by 1 base and J by 6 bases, with 12 bases between them. Germline-derived CDR1 and CDR2 are LGHDT and YNNKEL (reference sequence). Here the CDR3 reads CASSQVVSRPGELFF. The CDR3 DNA is TGTGCCAGCAGCCAAGTTGTTAGCCGGCCCGGGGAGCTGTTTTTT.

The chain links TRBV29-1 to TRBJ2-2; a possible D gene is TRBD2 (7 bases). V gave up 0 bases and J gave up 4 bases, with 18 bases separating them. Germline CDR1 and CDR2: SQVTM and ANQGSEA. The CDR3 loop spans 17 amino acids. CDR3 sequence (DNA): TGCAGCGTTGAAGATTCTCGGGGGAGGGGGATCACCGGGGAGCTGTTTTTT. This encodes CSVEDSRGRGITGELFF.

The table lists this clonotype with a few counts. J is TRBJ2-1 and V is TRBV2, with 15 positions matching TRBD2. Germline CDR1 SNHLY, CDR2 FYNNEI. J lost 7 bases, V lost 6 bases, and 7 bases had no gene match. This CDR3 has 16 residues. The CDR3 coding sequence is TGTGCCAGCAGGATACCCGGGACTAGCGGGAGGAATGAGCAGTTCTTC. Protein: CASRIPGTSGRNEQFF.

This chain links TRBV6-1 with TRBJ2-2; D gene unclear. This CDR3 has 13 amino acids. Trimming removed 8 bases from V and 0 bases from J, with 7 bases in between. In germline, CDR1 is MNHNS, CDR2 SASEGT. The chain's CDR3 is CASHNTNTGELFF. The CDR3 region has the DNA TGTGCCAGCCACAATACGAACACCGGGGAGCTGTTTTTT.

The V call is TRBV10-3, the J call TRBJ2-1; maybe TRBD2 (6 bases). This CDR3 has 16 amino acids. V lost 5 bases, J lost 2 bases, and 16 bases lay in between. Germline V gene data show CDR1 as ENHRY and CDR2 as SYGVKD. The DNA of the CDR3 is TGTGCCATCAGTCCCCGCGGACCTAGCGCCTACAATGAGCAGTTCTTC. Its protein product is CAISPRGPSAYNEQFF.

This clonotype was seen at least ten times. The V call is TRBV7-9, the J call TRBJ2-7, with TRBD2 as a possible D gene (5 bases). This CDR3 is built from 15 residues. CDR1 and CDR2 from the germline V gene are SEHNR and FQNEAQ (reference sequence). Trimming took 2 bases from V and 3 from J, leaving 14 bases between them. The CDR3 here is CASSLTRGPRYEQYF. The DNA for the CDR3 is TGTGCCAGCAGCTTAACTAGAGGGCCCCGCTACGAGCAGTACTTC.

This clonotype was recorded a few times. The rearrangement links TRBV7-6 to TRBJ2-3; D is undetermined. V was shortened by 4 bases and J by 6 bases, with 23 bases between the two germline ends. CDR1 is SGHVS, CDR2 FNYEAQ, per germline. The length of the CDR3 is 17 residues. CDR3 DNA sequence: TGTGCCAGCAGCTCCACATACCGGGCCGCACCTTGGGATACGCAGTATTTT. This translates into CASSSTYRAAPWDTQYF.

This clonotype was seen only a few times. J is TRBJ2-7 and V is TRBV21-1; the DNA was not used to check the table's D call, TRBD1. TRBV21-1 is annotated as a pseudogene. This CDR3 has 16 amino acids. The CDR3 bases are TGTGCCAGCAGCAAAGCGGTGGACAGCCACTCCTACGAGCAGTACGTC. Translation gives CASSKAVDSHSYEQYV.

This clonotype was found a few times. This rearrangement joins TRBV18 to TRBJ2-7; D is perhaps TRBD1 or TRBD2 (5 bases each). V gave up 1 base and J gave up 5 bases, with 12 bases separating them. Germline loops: CDR1 KGHSH, CDR2 LQKENI. The length of the CDR3 is 14 residues. This CDR3 reads CASSPRGLPDEQYV. The DNA for the CDR3 is TGTGCCAGCTCACCACGGGGGTTGCCGGACGAGCAGTACGTC.

This clonotype was counted at least ten times. CDR3 in amino acids: CASWGAPDRAWTEAFF. The CDR3 DNA reads TGCGCCAGCTGGGGGGCTCCCGACAGGGCTTGGACTGAAGCTTTCTTT. The chain recombines TRBV10-2 with TRBJ1-1; the match to TRBD1 covers 7 bases. Germline CDR1 reads WSHSY; CDR2 reads SAAADI. J was trimmed by 5 bases and V by 8 bases; bases with no gene match: 17. This CDR3 region has 16 residues.

This clonotype turned up a few times. The V call is TRBV11-2, the J call TRBJ2-3; 7 nucleotides line up with TRBD2. The CDR3 consists of 17 residues. Trimming removed 1 base from V and 5 bases from J; junction bases left unmatched: 12. Germline CDR1 is SGHAT and CDR2 is FQNNGV. The CDR3 reads CASSLVGVAGLEDTQYF. CDR3 bases: TGTGCCAGCAGCTTAGTAGGAGTAGCGGGCCTAGAAGATACGCAGTATTTT.

This clonotype was detected a few times. This chain uses TRBV4-1 with TRBJ1-1; a possible D gene is TRBD1 (6 bases). The length of the CDR3 is 13 residues. Germline assignment: CDR1 MGHRA and CDR2 YSYEKL. V was shortened by 5 bases and J by 11 bases, with 18 bases between the two germline ends. The CDR3: CASSGGDTVRAFF. CDR3 nucleotide sequence: TGCGCCAGCAGCGGCGGGGACACCGTTAGGGCTTTCTTT.

This clonotype came up many times. The V gene is TRBV3-1, the J gene TRBJ2-1; D uncertain. The V end lost 1 base, the J end lost 7 bases, and 2 bases lay between the germline ends. There are 11 residues in the CDR3. Germline V gene sequence: CDR1 LGHDT, CDR2 YNNKEL (reference sequence). The CDR3 protein is CASSQANEQFF. For the CDR3, the DNA is TGTGCCAGCAGCCAAGCTAATGAGCAGTTCTTC.

In its sample, this clonotype was seen many times. The chain combines TRBV7-8 with TRBJ2-1; 11 bases map to TRBD2. Germline V lookup: CDR1 SGHVS, CDR2 FQNEAQ. The CDR3 covers 17 residues. The trim removed 2 bases at V and 4 bases at J, leaving 7 bases unmatched. CDR3 sequence reads: CASSLSPGTSGYNEQFF. The CDR3 coding sequence is TGTGCCAGCAGCTTATCCCCCGGGACTAGCGGATACAATGAGCAGTTCTTC.

The V call is TRBV27, the J call TRBJ2-7; no firm D call. Trimming removed 3 bases at V and 1 base at J, with 7 bases between. Per germline, CDR1 MNHEY and CDR2 SMNVEV (reference sequence). The length of the CDR3 is 13 residues. The CDR3 reads CASSFIPSYEQYF. CDR3 DNA: TGTGCCAGCAGTTTTATACCGTCCTACGAGCAGTACTTC.

This clonotype was observed at least ten times. The CDR3 loop reads CASSLRRSGNEQYF. Here the CDR3 DNA reads TGTGCCAGCAGTTTACGCCGTAGCGGGAACGAGCAGTACTTC. The chain has TRBV12-3 or TRBV12-4 and TRBJ2-7; 8 positions match TRBD2. V lost 2 bases and J lost 5; bases outside the gene matches: 5. The CDR3 has 14 amino acids.